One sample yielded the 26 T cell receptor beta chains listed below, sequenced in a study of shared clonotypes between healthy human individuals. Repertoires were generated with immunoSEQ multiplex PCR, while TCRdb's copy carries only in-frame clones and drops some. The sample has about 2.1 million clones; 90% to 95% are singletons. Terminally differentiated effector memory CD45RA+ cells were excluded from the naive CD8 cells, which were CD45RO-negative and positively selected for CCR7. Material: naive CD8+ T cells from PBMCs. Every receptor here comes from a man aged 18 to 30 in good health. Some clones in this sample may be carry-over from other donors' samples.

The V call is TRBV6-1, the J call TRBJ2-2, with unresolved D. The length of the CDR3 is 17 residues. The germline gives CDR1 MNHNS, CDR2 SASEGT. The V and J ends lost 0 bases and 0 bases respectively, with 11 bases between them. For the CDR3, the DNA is TGTGCCAGCAGTGAAGCGTTAGGGCTAGCGAACACCGGGGAGCTGTTTTTT. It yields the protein CASSEALGLANTGELFF.

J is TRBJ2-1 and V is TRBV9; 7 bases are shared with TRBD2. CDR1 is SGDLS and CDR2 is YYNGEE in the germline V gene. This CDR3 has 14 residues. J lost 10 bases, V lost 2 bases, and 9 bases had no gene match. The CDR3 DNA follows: TGTGCCAGCAGCGTTATATCGGCGGGAGACGAGCAGTTCTTC. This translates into CASSVISAGDEQFF.

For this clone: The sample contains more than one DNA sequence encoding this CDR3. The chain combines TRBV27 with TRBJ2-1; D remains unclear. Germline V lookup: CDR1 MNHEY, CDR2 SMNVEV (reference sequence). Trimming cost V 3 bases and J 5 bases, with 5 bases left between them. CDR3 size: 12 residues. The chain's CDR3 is CASSLGHNEQFF. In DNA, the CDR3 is TGTGCCAGCAGTTTGGGTCACAATGAGCAGTTCTTC.

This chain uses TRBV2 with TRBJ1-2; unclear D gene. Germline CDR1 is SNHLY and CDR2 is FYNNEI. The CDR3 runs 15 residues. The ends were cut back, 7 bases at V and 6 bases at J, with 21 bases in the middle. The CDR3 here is CASNKRAVGSHGYTF. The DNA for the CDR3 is TGTGCCAGCAATAAGAGGGCCGTAGGTTCCCATGGCTACACCTTC.

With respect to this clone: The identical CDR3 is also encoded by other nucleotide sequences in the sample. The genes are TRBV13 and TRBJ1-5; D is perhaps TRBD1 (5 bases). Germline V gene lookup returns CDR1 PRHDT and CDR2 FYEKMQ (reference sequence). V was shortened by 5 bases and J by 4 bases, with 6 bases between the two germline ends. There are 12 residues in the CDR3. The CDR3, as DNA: TGTGCCAGCAGCCGGGGGAATCAGCCCCAGCATTTT. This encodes CASSRGNQPQHF.

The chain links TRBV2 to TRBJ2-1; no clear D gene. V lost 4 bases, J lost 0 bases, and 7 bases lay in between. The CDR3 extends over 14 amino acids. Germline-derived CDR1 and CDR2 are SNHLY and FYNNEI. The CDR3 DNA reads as TGTGCCAGCAGTGGGGATTACTCCTACAATGAGCAGTTCTTC. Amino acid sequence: CASSGDYSYNEQFF.

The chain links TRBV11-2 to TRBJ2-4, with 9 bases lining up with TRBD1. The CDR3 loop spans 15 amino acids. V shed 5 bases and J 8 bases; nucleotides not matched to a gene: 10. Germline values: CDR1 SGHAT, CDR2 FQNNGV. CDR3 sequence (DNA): TGTGCCAGCAGCCCGCCGGGACAGGGTATTTACATTCAGTACTTC. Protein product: CASSPPGQGIYIQYF.

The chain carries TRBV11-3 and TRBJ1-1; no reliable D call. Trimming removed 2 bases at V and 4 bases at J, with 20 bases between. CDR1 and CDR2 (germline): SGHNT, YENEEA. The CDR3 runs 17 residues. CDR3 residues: CASSLSMGGFTSTEAFF. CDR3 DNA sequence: TGTGCCAGCAGCTTATCCATGGGAGGGTTTACTTCCACTGAAGCTTTCTTT.

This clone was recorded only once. The CDR3 spells CASSAPDKVTYGYTF. CDR3 DNA: TGTGCCAGCAGCGCCCCAGACAAGGTTACCTATGGCTACACCTTC. V and J are TRBV7-9 and TRBJ1-2; D not resolved. CDR3 length: 15 residues. Trimming removed 5 bases at V and 4 bases at J, with 17 bases between. The germline V gene encodes CDR1 SEHNR and CDR2 FQNEAQ (reference sequence).

The CDR3 loop is CASSYSPGGGELFF. The DNA of the CDR3 is TGTGCCAGCAGTTACTCTCCAGGAGGCGGGGAGCTGTTTTTT. This sequence joins TRBV6-5 and TRBJ2-2, with a tentative D call TRBD2 (5 bases). CDR3 size: 14 residues. V was cut by 0 bases and J by 7 bases, with 9 bases left in between. The V gene's germline CDR1 is MNHEY and CDR2 SVGAGI.

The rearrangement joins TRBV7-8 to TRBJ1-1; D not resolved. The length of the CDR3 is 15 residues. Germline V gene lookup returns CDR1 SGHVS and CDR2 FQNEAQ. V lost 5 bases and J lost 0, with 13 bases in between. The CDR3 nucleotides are TGTGCCAGCAGCATAGAAAAACAGCTGAACACTGAAGCTTTCTTT. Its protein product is CASSIEKQLNTEAFF.

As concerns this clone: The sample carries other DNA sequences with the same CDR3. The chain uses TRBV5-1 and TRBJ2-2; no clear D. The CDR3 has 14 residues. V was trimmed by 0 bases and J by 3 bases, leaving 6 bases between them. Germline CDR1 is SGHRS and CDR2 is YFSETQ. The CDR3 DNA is TGCGCCAGCAGCTTGGCCCCCGACACCGGGGAGCTGTTTTTT. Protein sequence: CASSLAPDTGELFF.

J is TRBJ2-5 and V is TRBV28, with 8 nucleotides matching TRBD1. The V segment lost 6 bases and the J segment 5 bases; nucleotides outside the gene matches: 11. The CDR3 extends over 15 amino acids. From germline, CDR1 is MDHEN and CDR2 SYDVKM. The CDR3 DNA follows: TGTGCCAGCAGCGCCAGACAGGGGTCGGGTGAGACCCAGTACTTC. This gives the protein CASSARQGSGETQYF.

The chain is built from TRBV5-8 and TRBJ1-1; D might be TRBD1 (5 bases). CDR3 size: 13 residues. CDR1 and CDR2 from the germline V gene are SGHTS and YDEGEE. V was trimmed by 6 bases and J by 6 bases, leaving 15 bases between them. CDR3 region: CASTVVSGSEAFF. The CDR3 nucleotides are TGTGCCAGCACCGTCGTCTCAGGGTCTGAAGCTTTCTTT.

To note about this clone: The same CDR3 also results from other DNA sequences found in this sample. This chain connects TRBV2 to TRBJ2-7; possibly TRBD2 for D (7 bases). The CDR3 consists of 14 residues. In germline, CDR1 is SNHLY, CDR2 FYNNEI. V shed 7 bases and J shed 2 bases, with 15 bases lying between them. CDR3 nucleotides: TGTGCCAGCACTCCGAGGGGGGGAGCCTACGAGCAGTACTTC. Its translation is CASTPRGGAYEQYF.

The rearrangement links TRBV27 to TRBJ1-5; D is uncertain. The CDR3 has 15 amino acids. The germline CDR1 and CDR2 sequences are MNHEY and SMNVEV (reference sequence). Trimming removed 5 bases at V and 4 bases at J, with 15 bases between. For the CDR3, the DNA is TGTGCCAGCAGTACTATTTGGGGTTCTAATCAGCCCCAGCATTTT. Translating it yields CASSTIWGSNQPQHF.

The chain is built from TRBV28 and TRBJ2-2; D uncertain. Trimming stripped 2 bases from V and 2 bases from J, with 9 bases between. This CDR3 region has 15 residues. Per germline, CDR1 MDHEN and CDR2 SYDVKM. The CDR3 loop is CASSLEDRNTGELFF. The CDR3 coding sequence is TGTGCCAGCAGTTTAGAGGACCGCAACACCGGGGAGCTGTTTTTT.

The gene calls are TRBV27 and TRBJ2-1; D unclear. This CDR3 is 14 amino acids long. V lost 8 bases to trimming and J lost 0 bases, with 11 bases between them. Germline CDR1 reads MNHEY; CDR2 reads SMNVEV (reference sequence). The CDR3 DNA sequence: TGTGCCAGCGGCGACTTACCCTCCTACAATGAGCAGTTCTTC. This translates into CASGDLPSYNEQFF.

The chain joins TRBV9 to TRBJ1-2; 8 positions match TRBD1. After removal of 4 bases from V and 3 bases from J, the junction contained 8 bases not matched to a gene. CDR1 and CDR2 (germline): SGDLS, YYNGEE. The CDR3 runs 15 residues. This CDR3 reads CASSPRTGRDYGYTF. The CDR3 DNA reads TGTGCCAGCAGCCCAAGGACAGGGAGGGACTATGGCTACACCTTC.

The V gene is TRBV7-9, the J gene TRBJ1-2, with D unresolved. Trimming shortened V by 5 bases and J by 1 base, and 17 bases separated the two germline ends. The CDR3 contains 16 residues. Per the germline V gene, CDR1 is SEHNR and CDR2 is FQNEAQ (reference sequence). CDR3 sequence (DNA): TGTGCCAGCAGCCCCCCCGACGGGCCTCTTAACTATGGCTACACCTTC. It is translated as CASSPPDGPLNYGYTF.

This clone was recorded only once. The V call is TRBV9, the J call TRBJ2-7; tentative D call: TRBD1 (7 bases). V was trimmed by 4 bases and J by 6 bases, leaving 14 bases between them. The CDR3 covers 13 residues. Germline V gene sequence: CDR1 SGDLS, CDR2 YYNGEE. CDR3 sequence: CASSPGGGGEQYF. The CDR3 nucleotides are TGTGCCAGCAGCCCAGGGGGAGGTGGCGAGCAGTACTTC.

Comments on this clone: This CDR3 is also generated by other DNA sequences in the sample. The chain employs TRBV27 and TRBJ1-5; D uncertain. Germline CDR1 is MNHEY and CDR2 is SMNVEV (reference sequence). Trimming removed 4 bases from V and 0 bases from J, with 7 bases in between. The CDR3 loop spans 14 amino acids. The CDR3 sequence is CASSWQGSNQPQHF. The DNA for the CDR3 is TGTGCCAGCAGTTGGCAAGGTAGCAATCAGCCCCAGCATTTT.

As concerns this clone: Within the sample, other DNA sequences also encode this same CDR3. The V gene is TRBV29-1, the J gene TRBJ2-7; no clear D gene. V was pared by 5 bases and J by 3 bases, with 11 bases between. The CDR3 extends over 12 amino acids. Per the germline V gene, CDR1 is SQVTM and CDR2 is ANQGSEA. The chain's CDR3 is CSVPGPFYEQYF. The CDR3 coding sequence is TGCAGCGTTCCTGGACCATTCTACGAGCAGTACTTC.

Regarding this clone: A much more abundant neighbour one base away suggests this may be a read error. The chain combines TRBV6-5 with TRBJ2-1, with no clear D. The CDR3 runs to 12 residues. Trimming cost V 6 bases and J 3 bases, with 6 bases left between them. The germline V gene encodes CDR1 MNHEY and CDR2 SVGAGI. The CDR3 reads CASSPNYNEQFF. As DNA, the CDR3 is TGTGCCAGCAGCCCCAACTACAATGAGCAGTTCTTC.

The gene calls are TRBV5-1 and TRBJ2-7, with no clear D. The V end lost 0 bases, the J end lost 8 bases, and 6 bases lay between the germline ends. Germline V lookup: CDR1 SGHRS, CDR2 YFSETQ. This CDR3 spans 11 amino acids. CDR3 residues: CASSLGPKQYF. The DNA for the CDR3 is TGCGCCAGCAGCTTGGGGCCCAAGCAGTACTTC.

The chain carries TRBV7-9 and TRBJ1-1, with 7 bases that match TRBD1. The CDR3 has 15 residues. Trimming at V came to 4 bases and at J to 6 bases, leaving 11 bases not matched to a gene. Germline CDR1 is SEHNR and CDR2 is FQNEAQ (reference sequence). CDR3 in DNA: TGTGCCAGCAGCTCAGAGACAGGGTTTCTGTCTGAAGCTTTCTTT. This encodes CASSSETGFLSEAFF.